This TCR beta chain was documented in a study of CD8+ T cells in alopecia areata (dated by TCRdb to between 2017 and 2018). For context, the study as a whole: The treated patients took part in an open-label pilot trial in which moderate-to-severe alopecia areata was treated with oral tofacitinib at 5 to 10 mg twice daily. Tofacitinib was administered for 6 to 18 months, and 6 months of follow-up off drug were then conducted to assess delayed response and recurrence. The SALT score, which quantifies the percentage of affected scalp surface area, was used to measure disease severity in treated patients. The study used high-throughput TCRbeta sequencing to examine T cell clonal expansion in alopecia areata, in both the C3H/HeJ mouse model and human patients. On the human side, TCRbeta sequencing was run on scalp tissue and on sorted CD4+ and CD8+ peripheral blood T cells from healthy controls and from alopecia areata patients with either patchy or totalis/universalis disease. Biopsies were taken from tofacitinib-treated patients at baseline and at 4 and 24 weeks of treatment, and a later scalp biopsy was taken in several of the tofacitinib-treated patients. Scalp clonality was compared across normal scalp (n=4), patchy alopecia areata scalp (n=8), and alopecia totalis/universalis scalp (n=8). RNA came from the PAXgene miRNA kit for fixed scalp, the miRNeasy kit for PBMCs, and the RNeasy kit for mouse skin. Amplification of TCRbeta CDR3 regions was done by immunoSEQ multiplex PCR using 35 Vbeta forward primers and 13 Jbeta reverse primers.

What the work shows at the level of the full study, not this receptor alone: Resident alphabeta T cells in normal human skin are also sequenced, complicating scalp TCR repertoire analysis, unlike mouse skin dominated by gammadelta T cells. During tofacitinib treatment, many expanded lesional clones remained in scalp and blood, and this persistence may partly explain relapse after treatment is stopped. Shared TCR sequences between patients were less evident than in mice, which may be partly attributable to HLA diversity in the patient population. Tofacitinib significantly lowered scalp clonality and the number of expanded CD8+ clones among the top 100 scalp clones. Because the treated cohort was small and had just a single nonresponder, larger studies are needed to establish links between baseline CD8+ expansion and response. Compared with normal scalp, lesional scalp had higher clonality and more expanded CD8+ clones, particularly in alopecia totalis/universalis, a pattern that suggests antigenic drive.

The time point label of this sample denotes: about 5 months on oral tofacitinib. The meaning of the sample's treatment or condition label: oral pan-JAK inhibitor, 5-10 mg twice daily. Lesional scalp punch biopsies and peripheral blood were obtained from alopecia areata patients. PBMCs were separated by density centrifugation and stained for CD3, CD4 and CD8, after which CD4+ and CD8+ T cells were sorted on a FACSAria. The library came from the immunoSEQ multiplex PCR assay. For TCR sequencing, RNA was extracted from every sample and reverse transcribed into cDNA to serve as template. SuperScript III was used for first-strand cDNA synthesis, primed with a 2:1 mix of oligo-dT and random hexamers. A synthetic immune receptor repertoire was used to measure amplification bias, and any remaining bias was corrected computationally. In the source study's methods: After raw reads were preprocessed to remove errors, the CDR3 was defined following IMGT conventions as running from the conserved cysteine to phenylalanine. Clonality was computed as 1 minus the Shannon entropy, with the entropy normalized by log2 of the number of productive unique TCRs. Whether scalp clones were CD4 or CD8 was inferred by matching scalp TCRbeta sequences against CD4 and CD8 repertoires sorted from blood. The clones in this table, taken by TCRdb from immuneACCESS, are in-frame only. Not every clone is retained; where verified, under half of the shortfall comes from an unresolved V gene, and the cause of the rest is unknown. The V and J calls and clone size come from that table; D and trimming were worked out from the DNA. The sample table records fewer than 250,000 clones; around three fifths of these occur just once. The ten largest clones add up to around 0.92% of the sample.

V loses 4 bases at its end and J loses 0 bases; junction bases beyond the gene matches: 0. Taken from the germline V gene, the CDR1 and CDR2 loops are MGHDK and SYGVNS. The CDR3 sequence holds 15 residues, the cysteine and phenylalanine included. CDR3 DNA only is kept here, 45 bases in frame from base 1. This clone appeared a few times. No cognate antigen has been identified for it. Base quality data are lacking; no much larger clone is found one base away. This TCR derives from a human donor with alopecia areata. The sequencing used CD4+ T cells sorted from blood, collected at week 24, from a patient treated with tofacitinib. In this chain, TRBV25-1 is recombined with TRBJ1-6, and TRBD1 aligns with 7 junction nucleotides. For the CDR3, the sequence is CASSGDSSYNSPLHF. The bases are TGTGCCAGCAGTGGGGACAGCTCCTATAATTCACCCCTCCACTTT.